The rows below give T cell receptor beta chains drawn from one sample of a study of T cell responses to AZD1222 COVID-19 vaccine. Sequencing was performed with immunoSEQ multiplex PCR; in TCRdb, only in-frame clones are kept and a portion is missing. The sample includes over 85,000 clones, 81% of them seen just once. The specimen was peripheral blood, collected on day 0 of AZD1222 vaccination. These receptors were taken from an adult in good health. The CDR3 runs from the conserved cysteine through the conserved F or W. D genes are given only for firm matches. A clone size is listed for some rows: how often the clone was seen (once, few, many), or a class if it is expanded.

V gene	J gene	clone size	D gene	CDR3 protein	CDR3 DNA
TRBV18	TRBJ1-3	few	.	CASSPPLGSGNTIYF	TGTGCCAGCTCACCACCGTTGGGTTCTGGAAACACCATATATTTT
TRBV3-1/TRBV3-2	TRBJ2-7	once	.	CASSQRTSYSYEQYF	TGTGCCAGCAGCCAACGCACGTCGTACTCCTACGAGCAGTACTTC
TRBV19	TRBJ1-1	.	TRBD1	CASSRDRGVYTEAFF	TGTGCCAGTAGCCGGGACAGGGGCGTGTATACTGAAGCTTTCTTT
TRBV29-1	TRBJ1-4	.	.	CSVLGLGEKLFF	TGCAGCGTCCTTGGCCTTGGCGAAAAACTGTTTTTT
TRBV6-5	TRBJ1-5	.	TRBD1	CASRSRQGVNQPQHF	TGTGCCAGCAGATCAAGACAGGGAGTCAATCAGCCCCAGCATTTT
TRBV28	TRBJ1-1	.	.	CASRTDTEAFF	TGTGCCAGCAGAACGGACACTGAAGCTTTCTTT
TRBV4-1	TRBJ2-7	.	.	CASSQATGSPYEQYF	TGCGCCAGCAGCCAGGCAACAGGTTCCCCCTACGAGCAGTACTTC
TRBV4-3	TRBJ2-7	.	.	CASSQGRGPYEQYF	TGCGCCAGCAGCCAAGGCAGGGGACCCTACGAGCAGTACTTC
TRBV6-2/TRBV6-3	TRBJ1-1	.	TRBD1	CASSYTIAGGEAFF	TGTGCCAGCAGTTACACTATAGCAGGGGGTGAAGCTTTCTTT
TRBV19	TRBJ2-5	.	.	CASSMGLGQSKETQYF	TGTGCCAGTAGTATGGGTCTAGGACAAAGTAAAGAGACCCAGTACTTC
TRBV4-3	TRBJ2-4	.	.	CASSQGQENIQYF	TGCGCCAGCAGCCAAGGACAGGAAAACATTCAGTACTTC
TRBV6-1	TRBJ1-5	once	.	CASSEGVTLNQPQHF	TGTGCCAGCAGTGAAGGCGTGACCCTCAATCAGCCCCAGCATTTT
TRBV6-2/TRBV6-3	TRBJ2-7	.	.	CASSYGGSYEQYF	TGTGCCAGCAGTTACGGGGGCAGCTACGAGCAGTACTTC
TRBV9	TRBJ1-5	.	.	CASSVVGDSNQPQHF	TGTGCCAGCAGCGTAGTGGGAGATAGCAATCAGCCCCAGCATTTT
TRBV7-8	TRBJ2-7	.	.	CASSSLAGGWDTPPAYEQYF	TGTGCCAGCAGCTCCTTGGCGGGCGGGTGGGACACCCCCCCGGCCTACGAGCAGTACTTC